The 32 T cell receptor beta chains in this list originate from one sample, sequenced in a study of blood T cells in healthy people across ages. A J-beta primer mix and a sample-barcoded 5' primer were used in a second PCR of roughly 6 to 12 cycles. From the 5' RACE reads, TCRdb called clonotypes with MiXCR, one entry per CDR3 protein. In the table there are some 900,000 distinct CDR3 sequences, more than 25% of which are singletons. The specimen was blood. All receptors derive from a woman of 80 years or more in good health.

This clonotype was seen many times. The CDR3 region is CASSPLGTPTNQPQHF. The CDR3, as DNA: TGTGCCAGCAGCCCACTAGGGACCCCCACCAATCAGCCCCAGCATTTT. The chain couples TRBV5-5 to TRBJ1-5, with D maybe TRBD1 (5 bases). The CDR3 is made up of 16 amino acids. Germline CDR1 is SGHKS and CDR2 is YYEKEE (reference sequence). With 4 bases removed from V and 3 bases from J, the gap between germline ends came to 17 bases.

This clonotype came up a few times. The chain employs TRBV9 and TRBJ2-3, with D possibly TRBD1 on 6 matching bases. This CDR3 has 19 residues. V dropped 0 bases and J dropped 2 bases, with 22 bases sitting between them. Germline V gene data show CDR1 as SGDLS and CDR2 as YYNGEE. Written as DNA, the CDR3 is TGTGCCAGCAGCGTAGCGACGTCGGGTTTGGGGGCGCTCACAGATACGCAGTATTTT. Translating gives CASSVATSGLGALTDTQYF.

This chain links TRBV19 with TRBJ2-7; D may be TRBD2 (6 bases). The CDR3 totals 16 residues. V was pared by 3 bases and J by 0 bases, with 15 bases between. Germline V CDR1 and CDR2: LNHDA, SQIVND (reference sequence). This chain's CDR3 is CASSIAGTGGSYEQYF. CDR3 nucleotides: TGTGCCAGTAGTATCGCCGGGACTGGCGGCTCCTACGAGCAGTACTTC.

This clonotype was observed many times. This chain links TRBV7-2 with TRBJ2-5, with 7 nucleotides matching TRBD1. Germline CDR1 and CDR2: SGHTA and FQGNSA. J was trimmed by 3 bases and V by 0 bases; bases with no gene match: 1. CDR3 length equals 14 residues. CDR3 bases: TGTGCCAGCAGCTTAGCGACAGGGAAAGAGACCCAGTACTTC. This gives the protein CASSLATGKETQYF. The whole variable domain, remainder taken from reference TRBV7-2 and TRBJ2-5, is GAGVSQSPSNKVTEKGKDVELRCDPISGHTALYWYRQSLGQGLEFLIYFQGNSAPDKSGLPSDRFSAERTGGSVSTLTIQRTQQEDSAVYLCASSLATGKETQYFGPGTRLLVL.

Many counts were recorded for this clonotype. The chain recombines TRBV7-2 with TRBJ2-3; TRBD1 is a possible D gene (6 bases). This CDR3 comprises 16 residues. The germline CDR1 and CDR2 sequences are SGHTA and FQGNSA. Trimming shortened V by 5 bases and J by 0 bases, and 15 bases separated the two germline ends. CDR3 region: CASSRPTGLSTDTQYF. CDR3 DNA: TGTGCCAGCAGCCGACCGACAGGTCTGAGCACAGATACGCAGTATTTT.

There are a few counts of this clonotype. The CDR3 DNA reads TGTGCCAGCAGCTTCAACAGGGGTTATAATTCACCCCTCCACTTT. Encoded protein: CASSFNRGYNSPLHF. The gene calls are TRBV14 and TRBJ1-6; 7 bases match TRBD1. V gave up 5 bases and J gave up 4 bases; unmatched junction bases: 5. This CDR3 comprises 15 residues. Per germline, CDR1 SGHDN and CDR2 FVKESK. The complete variable domain, with remaining parts taken from reference TRBV14 and TRBJ1-6, reads EAGVTQFPSHSVIEKGQTVTLRCDPISGHDNLYWYRRVMGKEIKFLLHFVKESKQDESGMPNNRFLAERTGGTYSTLKVQPAELEDSGVYFCASSFNRGYNSPLHFGNGTRLTVT.

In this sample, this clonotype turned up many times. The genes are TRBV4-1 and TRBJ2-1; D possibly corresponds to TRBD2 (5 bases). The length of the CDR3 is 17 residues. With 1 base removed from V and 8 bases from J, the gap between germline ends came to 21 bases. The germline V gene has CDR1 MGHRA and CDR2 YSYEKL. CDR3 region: CASSQVDIVAYEDEQFF. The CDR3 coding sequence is TGCGCCAGCAGCCAAGTTGATATAGTAGCGTATGAGGATGAGCAGTTCTTC.

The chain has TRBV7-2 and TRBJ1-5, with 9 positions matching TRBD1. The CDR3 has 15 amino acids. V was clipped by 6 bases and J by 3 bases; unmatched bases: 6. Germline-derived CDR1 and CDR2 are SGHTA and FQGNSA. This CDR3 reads CASSSGTGHNQPQHF. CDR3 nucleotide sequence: TGTGCCAGCAGTTCCGGGACAGGGCACAATCAGCCCCAGCATTTT.

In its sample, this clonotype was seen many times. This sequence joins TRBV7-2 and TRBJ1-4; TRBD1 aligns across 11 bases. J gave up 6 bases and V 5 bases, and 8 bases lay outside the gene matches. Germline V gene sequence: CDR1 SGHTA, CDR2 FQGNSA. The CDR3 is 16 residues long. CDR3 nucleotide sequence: TGTGCCAGCAGCCCGGACGGGACAGGGGGTTATGAAAAACTGTTTTTT. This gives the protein CASSPDGTGGYEKLFF.

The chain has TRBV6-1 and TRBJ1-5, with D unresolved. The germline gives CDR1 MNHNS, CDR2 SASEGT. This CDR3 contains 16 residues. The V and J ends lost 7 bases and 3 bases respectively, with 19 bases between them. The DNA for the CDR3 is TGTGCCAGCAAAGAAAGGTATAAGGTATTCAATCAGCCCCAGCATTTT. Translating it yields CASKERYKVFNQPQHF.

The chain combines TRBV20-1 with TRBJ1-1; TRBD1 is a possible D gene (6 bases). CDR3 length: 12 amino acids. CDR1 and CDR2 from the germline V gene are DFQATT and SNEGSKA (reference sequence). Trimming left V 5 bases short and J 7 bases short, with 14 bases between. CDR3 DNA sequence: TGCAGTGCTCACAGGGAAAAGGATGAAGCTTTCTTT. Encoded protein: CSAHREKDEAFF.

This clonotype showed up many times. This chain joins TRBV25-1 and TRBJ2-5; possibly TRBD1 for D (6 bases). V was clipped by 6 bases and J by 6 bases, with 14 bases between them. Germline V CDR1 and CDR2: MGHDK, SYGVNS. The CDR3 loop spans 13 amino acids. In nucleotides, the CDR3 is TGTGCCAGCAGCACAGGGAAGGTCAAGACCCAGTACTTC. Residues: CASSTGKVKTQYF.

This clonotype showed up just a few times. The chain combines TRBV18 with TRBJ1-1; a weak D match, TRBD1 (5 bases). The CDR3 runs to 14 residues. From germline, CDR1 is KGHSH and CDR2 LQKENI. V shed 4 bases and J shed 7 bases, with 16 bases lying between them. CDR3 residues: CASSHNGGLVEAFF. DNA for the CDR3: TGTGCCAGCTCACACAACGGGGGGTTGGTTGAAGCTTTCTTT. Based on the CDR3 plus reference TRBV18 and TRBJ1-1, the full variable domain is NAGVMQNPRHLVRRRGQEARLRCSPMKGHSHVYWYRQLPEEGLKFMVYLQKENIIDESGMPKERFSAEFPKEGPSILRIQQVVRGDSAAYFCASSHNGGLVEAFFGQGTRLTVV.

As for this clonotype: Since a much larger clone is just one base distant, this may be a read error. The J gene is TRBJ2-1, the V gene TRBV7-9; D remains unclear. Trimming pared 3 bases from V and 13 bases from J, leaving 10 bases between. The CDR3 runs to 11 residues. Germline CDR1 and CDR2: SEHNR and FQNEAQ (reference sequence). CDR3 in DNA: TGTGCCAGCAGCTTCGGGCGGACCCAGTTCTTC. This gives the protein CASSFGRTQFF.

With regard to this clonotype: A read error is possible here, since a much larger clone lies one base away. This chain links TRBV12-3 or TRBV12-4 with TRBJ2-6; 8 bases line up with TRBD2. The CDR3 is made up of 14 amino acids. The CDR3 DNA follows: TGTGCCAGCAGCTCACGGGGGGGGACCAACGTCCGGACTTTC. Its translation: CASSSRGGTNVRTF.

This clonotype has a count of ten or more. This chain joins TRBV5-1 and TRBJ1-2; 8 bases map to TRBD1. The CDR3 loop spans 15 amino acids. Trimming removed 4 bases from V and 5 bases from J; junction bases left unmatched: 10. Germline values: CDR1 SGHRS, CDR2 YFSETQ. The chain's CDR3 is CASSATRGRSYGYTF. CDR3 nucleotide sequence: TGCGCCAGCAGCGCAACCAGGGGGCGCTCATATGGCTACACCTTC.

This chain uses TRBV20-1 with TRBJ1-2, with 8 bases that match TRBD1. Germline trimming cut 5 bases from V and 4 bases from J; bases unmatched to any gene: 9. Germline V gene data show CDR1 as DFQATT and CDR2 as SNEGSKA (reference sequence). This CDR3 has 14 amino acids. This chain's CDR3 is CSAGDRGLSYGYTF. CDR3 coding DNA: TGCAGTGCTGGCGACAGGGGACTGAGCTATGGCTACACCTTC.

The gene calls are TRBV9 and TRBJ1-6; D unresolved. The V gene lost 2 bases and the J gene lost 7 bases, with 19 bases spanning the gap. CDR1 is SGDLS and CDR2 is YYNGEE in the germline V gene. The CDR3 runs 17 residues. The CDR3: CASSVATRGLRNSPLHF. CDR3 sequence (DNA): TGTGCCAGCAGCGTCGCAACAAGAGGGTTGCGGAATTCACCCCTCCACTTT.

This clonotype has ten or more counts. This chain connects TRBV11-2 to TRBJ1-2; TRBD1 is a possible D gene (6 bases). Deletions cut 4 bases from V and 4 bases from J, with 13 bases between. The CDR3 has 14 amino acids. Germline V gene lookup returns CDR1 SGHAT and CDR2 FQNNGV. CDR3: CASSSQGYPYGYTF. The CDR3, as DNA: TGTGCCAGCAGCTCACAGGGATACCCCTATGGCTACACCTTC.

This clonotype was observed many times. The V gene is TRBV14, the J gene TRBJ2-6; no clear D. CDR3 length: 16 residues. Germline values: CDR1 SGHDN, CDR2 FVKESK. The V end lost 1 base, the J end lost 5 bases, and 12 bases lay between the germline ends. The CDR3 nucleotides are TGTGCCAGCAGCCAAGTCGGTACTACTTGGGCCAACGTCCTGACTTTC. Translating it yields CASSQVGTTWANVLTF.

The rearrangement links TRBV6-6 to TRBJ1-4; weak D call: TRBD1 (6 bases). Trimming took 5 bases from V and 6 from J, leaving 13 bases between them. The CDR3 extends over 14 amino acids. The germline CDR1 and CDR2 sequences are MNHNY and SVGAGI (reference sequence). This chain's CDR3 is CASSHRDYDEKLFF. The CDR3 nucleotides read TGTGCCAGCAGTCACAGGGATTACGATGAAAAACTGTTTTTT.

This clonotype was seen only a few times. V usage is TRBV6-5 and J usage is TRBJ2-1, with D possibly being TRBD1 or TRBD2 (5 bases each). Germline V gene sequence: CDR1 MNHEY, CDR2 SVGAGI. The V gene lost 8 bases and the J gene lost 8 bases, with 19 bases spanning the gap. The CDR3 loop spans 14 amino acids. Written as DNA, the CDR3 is TGTGCCAGCTCCTGGGACCCGAACCCCGATGAGCAGTTCTTC. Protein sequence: CASSWDPNPDEQFF.

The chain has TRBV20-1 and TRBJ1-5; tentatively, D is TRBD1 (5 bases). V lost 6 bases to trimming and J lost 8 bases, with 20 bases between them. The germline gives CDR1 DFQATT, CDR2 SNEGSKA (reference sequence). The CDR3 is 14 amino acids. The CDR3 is CSALSGEPGEPQHF. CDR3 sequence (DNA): TGCAGTGCCCTCAGCGGGGAGCCGGGGGAGCCCCAGCATTTT.

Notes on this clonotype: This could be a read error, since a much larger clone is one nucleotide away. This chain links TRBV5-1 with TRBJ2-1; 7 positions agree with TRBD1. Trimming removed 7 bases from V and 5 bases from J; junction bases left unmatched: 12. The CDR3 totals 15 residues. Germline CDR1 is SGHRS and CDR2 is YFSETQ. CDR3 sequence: CASASFGDSNNEQFF. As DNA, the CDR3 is TGCGCCAGCGCCAGCTTCGGGGACAGCAACAATGAGCAGTTCTTC.

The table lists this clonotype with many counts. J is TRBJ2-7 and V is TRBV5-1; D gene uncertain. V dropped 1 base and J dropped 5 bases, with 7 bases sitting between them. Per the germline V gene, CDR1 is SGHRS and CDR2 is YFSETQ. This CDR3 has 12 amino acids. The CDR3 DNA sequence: TGCGCCAGCAGCTTGAATGGGAACGAGCAGTACTTC. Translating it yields CASSLNGNEQYF.

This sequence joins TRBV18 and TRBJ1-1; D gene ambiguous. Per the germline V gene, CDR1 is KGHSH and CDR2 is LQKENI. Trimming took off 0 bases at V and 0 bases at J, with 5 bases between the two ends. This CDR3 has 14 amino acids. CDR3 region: CASSPPRMNTEAFF. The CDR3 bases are TGTGCCAGCTCACCACCGAGGATGAACACTGAAGCTTTCTTT.

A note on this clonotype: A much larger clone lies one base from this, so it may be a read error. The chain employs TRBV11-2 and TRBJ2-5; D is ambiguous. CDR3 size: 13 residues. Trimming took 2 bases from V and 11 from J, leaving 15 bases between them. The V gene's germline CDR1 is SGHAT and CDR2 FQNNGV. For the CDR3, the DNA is TGTGCCAGCAGCTTAACGCGATTCTATGAGCAGTACTTC. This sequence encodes CASSLTRFYEQYF. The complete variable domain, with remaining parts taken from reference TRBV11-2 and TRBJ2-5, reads EAGVAQSPRYKIIEKRQSVAFWCNPISGHATLYWYQQILGQGPKLLIQFQNNGVVDDSQLPKDRFSAERLKGVDSTLKIQPAKLEDSAVYLCASSLTRFYEQYFGPGTRLLVL.

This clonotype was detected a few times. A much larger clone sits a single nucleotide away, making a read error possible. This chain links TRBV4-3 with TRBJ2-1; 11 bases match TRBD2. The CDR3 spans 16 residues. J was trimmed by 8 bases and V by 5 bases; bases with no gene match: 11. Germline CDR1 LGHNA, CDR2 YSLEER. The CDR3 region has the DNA TGCGCCAGCAGCTATCGAATAGCGGGGGGGCGGCATGAGCAGTTCTTC. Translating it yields CASSYRIAGGRHEQFF.

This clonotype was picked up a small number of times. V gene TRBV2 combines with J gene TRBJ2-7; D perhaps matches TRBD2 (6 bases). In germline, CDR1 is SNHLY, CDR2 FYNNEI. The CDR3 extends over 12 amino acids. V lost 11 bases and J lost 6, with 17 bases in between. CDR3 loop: CAGGRVTSEQYF. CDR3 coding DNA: TGTGCCGGGGGTCGGGTGACTAGCGAGCAGTACTTC.

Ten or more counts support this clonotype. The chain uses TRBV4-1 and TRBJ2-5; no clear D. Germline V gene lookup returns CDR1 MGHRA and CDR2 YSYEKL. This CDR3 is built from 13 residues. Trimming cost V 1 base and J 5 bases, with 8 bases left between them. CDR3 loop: CASSQVREETQYF. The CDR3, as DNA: TGCGCCAGCAGCCAAGTACGAGAGGAGACCCAGTACTTC.

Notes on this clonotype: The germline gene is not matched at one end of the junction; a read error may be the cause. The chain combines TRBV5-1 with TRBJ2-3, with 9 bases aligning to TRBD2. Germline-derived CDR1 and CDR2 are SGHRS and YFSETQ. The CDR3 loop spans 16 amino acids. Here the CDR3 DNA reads TGCGCCAGCGGCTTGGAGGGCGGGGGGGCCGCAGATACGCAGTATTTT. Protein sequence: CASGLEGGGAADTQYF.

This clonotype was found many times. This CDR3 is CSATTGGSNQPQHF. In DNA form, the CDR3 reads TGCAGTGCCACGACAGGGGGTAGCAATCAGCCCCAGCATTTT. The chain uses TRBV20-1 and TRBJ1-5, with 9 bases lining up with TRBD1. The CDR3 is made up of 14 amino acids. Germline lookup yields CDR1 DFQATT and CDR2 SNEGSKA (reference sequence). Trimming removed 6 bases from V and 0 bases from J; junction bases left unmatched: 3.